The 9 T cell receptor beta chains presented below share a single source sample, sequenced in a study of cytomegalovirus exposure and HLA in healthy donors. 60 Vbeta and 13 Jbeta primers were used in PCR. Only in-frame clones appear in the TCRdb table, and some are missing; sequencing was by immunoSEQ multiplex PCR. Seen here are around 130,000 clones, roughly 62% observed once, and the top ten hold around 1.8%. Sequencing input: PBMCs. The receptor set was obtained from a male donor in good health and CMV-seronegative.

The chain couples TRBV7-9 to TRBJ2-1, with TRBD2 identical over 11 bases. J gave up 4 bases and V 1 base, and 3 bases lay outside the gene matches. Germline lookup yields CDR1 SEHNR and CDR2 FQNEAQ (reference sequence). The CDR3 covers 16 residues. The CDR3 is CASSLGLAGIYNEQFF. The CDR3, as DNA: TGTGCCAGCAGCTTAGGACTAGCGGGAATATACAATGAGCAGTTCTTC.

The CDR3 DNA is TGTGCCAGCAGAGCGGGGGGGCTAGGTGAGACCCAGTACTTC. Translated, it gives CASRAGGLGETQYF. This chain uses TRBV6-1 with TRBJ2-5, with 10 nucleotides matching TRBD2. Germline V gives CDR1 MNHNS, CDR2 SASEGT. CDR3 length: 14 residues. J gave up 5 bases and V 6 bases, and 6 bases lay outside the gene matches.

The gene calls are TRBV5-1 and TRBJ2-7; 7 positions agree with TRBD2. There are 13 residues in the CDR3. J lost 1 base, V lost 7 bases, and 5 bases had no gene match. CDR1 and CDR2 from the germline V gene are SGHRS and YFSETQ. The CDR3 protein is CASGGDPSYEQYF. As DNA, the CDR3 is TGCGCCAGCGGGGGGGACCCTTCCTACGAGCAGTACTTC.

V is TRBV6-5 and J is TRBJ2-7; a weak D match, TRBD1 (6 bases). Trimming took 7 bases from V and 1 from J, leaving 14 bases between them. CDR1 and CDR2 from the germline V gene are MNHEY and SVGAGI. This CDR3 spans 14 amino acids. The CDR3 sequence: CASIDRTSSYEQYF. The CDR3, as DNA: TGTGCCAGCATAGACAGGACAAGTTCCTACGAGCAGTACTTC.

The CDR3 DNA reads as TGTGCCAGCATGAGCGGGGGTTCCCGGTGGGAGACCCAGTACTTC. Its translation: CASMSGGSRWETQYF. The chain carries TRBV2 and TRBJ2-5, with 8 bases matching TRBD2. CDR1 and CDR2 (germline): SNHLY, FYNNEI. Trimming at V came to 7 bases and at J to 5 bases, leaving 12 bases not matched to a gene. There are 15 residues in the CDR3.

This clone has only a few counts. The rearrangement links TRBV7-2 to TRBJ2-7; a weak D match, TRBD2 (6 bases). CDR3 size: 15 residues. Per germline, CDR1 SGHTA and CDR2 FQGNSA. V was pared by 0 bases and J by 2 bases, with 11 bases between. The CDR3 nucleotides read TGTGCCAGCAGCTTAGCGGGGGGACCCCCCTACGAGCAGTACTTC. This codes for CASSLAGGPPYEQYF.

The chain employs TRBV7-9 and TRBJ2-6; the match to TRBD1 covers 7 bases. This CDR3 contains 16 residues. The germline V gene encodes CDR1 SEHNR and CDR2 FQNEAQ (reference sequence). The V segment lost 4 bases and the J segment 0 bases; nucleotides outside the gene matches: 3. CDR3 DNA sequence: TGTGCCAGCAGCTCCGGGACAGCCTCTGGGGCCAACGTCCTGACTTTC. Protein: CASSSGTASGANVLTF. Full variable domain (missing parts from reference TRBV7-9 and TRBJ2-6): DTGVSQNPRHKITKRGQNVTFRCDPISEHNRLYWYRQTLGQGPEFLTYFQNEAQLEKSRLLSDRFSAERPKGSFSTLEIQRTEQGDSAMYLCASSSGTASGANVLTFGAGSRLTVL.

V gene TRBV2 combines with J gene TRBJ1-5; D is undetermined. The germline gives CDR1 SNHLY, CDR2 FYNNEI. CDR3 size: 15 residues. Trimming pared 1 base from V and 6 bases from J, leaving 13 bases between. The CDR3 coding sequence is TGTGCCAGCAGTGAAGACCAGGCTGCATTTCAGCCCCAGCATTTT. Translation gives CASSEDQAAFQPQHF.

This clone was seen more than once but under ten times. The chain combines TRBV6-6 with TRBJ1-2, with a possible D match to TRBD1 (6 bases). There are 12 residues in the CDR3. V lost 5 bases and J lost 4, with 8 bases in between. Germline V gives CDR1 MNHNY, CDR2 SVGAGI (reference sequence). CDR3 bases: TGTGCCAGCAGTAGGGACACCTATGGCTACACCTTC. Residues: CASSRDTYGYTF.